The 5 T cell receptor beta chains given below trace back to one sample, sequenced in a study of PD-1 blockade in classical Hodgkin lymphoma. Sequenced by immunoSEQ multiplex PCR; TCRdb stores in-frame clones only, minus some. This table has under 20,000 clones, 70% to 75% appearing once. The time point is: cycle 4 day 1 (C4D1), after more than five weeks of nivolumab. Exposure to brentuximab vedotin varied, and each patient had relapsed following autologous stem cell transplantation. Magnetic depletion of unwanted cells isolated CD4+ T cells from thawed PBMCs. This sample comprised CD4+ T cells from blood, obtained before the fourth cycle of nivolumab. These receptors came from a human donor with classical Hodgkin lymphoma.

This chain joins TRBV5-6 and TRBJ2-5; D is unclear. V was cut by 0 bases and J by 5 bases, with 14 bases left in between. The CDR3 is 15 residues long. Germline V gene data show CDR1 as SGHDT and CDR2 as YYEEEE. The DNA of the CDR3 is TGTGCCAGCAGCTTGGTAGATTCCCCCCGGGAGACCCAGTACTTC. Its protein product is CASSLVDSPRETQYF.

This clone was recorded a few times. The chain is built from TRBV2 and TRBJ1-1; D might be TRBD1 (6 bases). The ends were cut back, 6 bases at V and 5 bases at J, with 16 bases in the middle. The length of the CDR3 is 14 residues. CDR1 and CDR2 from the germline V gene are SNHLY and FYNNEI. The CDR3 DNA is TGTGCCAGCAGCCTTCTCCAGGGGAGAACTGAAGCTTTCTTT. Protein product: CASSLLQGRTEAFF.

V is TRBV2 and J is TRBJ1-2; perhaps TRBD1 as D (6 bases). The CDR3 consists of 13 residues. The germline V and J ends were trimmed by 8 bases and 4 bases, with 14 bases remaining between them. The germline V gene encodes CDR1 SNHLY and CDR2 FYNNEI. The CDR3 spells CASRKQGIYGYTF. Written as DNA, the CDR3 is TGTGCCAGCCGGAAACAGGGAATCTATGGCTACACCTTC.

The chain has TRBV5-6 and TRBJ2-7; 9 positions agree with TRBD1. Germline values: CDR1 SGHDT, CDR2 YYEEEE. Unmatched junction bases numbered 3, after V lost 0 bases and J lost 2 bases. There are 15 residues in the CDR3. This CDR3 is CASSLGDRVAYEQYF. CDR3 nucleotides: TGTGCCAGCAGCTTGGGGGACAGGGTCGCCTACGAGCAGTACTTC.

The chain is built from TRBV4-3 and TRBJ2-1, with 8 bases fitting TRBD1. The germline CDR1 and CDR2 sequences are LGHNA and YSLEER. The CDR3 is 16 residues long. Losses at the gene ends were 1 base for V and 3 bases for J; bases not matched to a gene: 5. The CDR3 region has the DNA TGCGCCAGCAGCCAAGTCACGGGACAGGTCTACAATGAGCAGTTCTTC. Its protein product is CASSQVTGQVYNEQFF.